This TCR delta chain came from a study of gammadelta T cells in human blood. Overall study results and limits: Right after birth, innate γδ T cells reportedly expanded polyclonally after microbial exposure.

The CDR3 covers 18 residues. V was shortened by 3 bases and J by 0 bases, with 22 bases between the two germline ends. The germline CDR1 and CDR2 sequences are GEAIGNYY and EKD. TCRdb re-called the RT-PCR reads through CATT. Of around 800 delta-chain clones in the sample, 64% were seen once. For this clone: Its antigen is unknown. Only one base separates this from a far larger clonotype, so it likely reflects a read error.

The sequencing input was Vgamma9Vdelta2 gamma-delta T cells from adult blood. The chain employs TRDV2 and TRDJ1; TRDD3 is a possible D gene (6 bases). This sequence originates from a human donor. Here the CDR3 DNA reads TGTGCCTGTGACGCCGTATTGGGGGCCATAGGGTACACCGATAAACTCATCTTT. The encoded protein is CACDAVLGAIGYTDKLIF.